This T cell receptor (beta chain) emerged from a study of cytomegalovirus exposure and HLA in healthy donors. The PCR made use of 60 Vbeta and 13 Jbeta primers. Produced via immunoSEQ multiplex PCR; TCRdb's table is partial and in-frame only. Among 100,000 to 150,000 clones, approximately 85% were seen once, and the ten largest hold 1.5% to 2%. The source material was PBMCs. This receptor was identified in a boy younger than 18 in good health and CMV-seronegative.

CDR3 loop: CASSVALAGHNEQFF. For the CDR3, the DNA is TGTGCCAGCAGCGTAGCGCTAGCGGGGCACAATGAGCAGTTCTTC. The V and J genes are TRBV9 and TRBJ2-1; 9 bases line up with TRBD2. CDR3 length: 15 residues. V trimming: 0 bases; J trimming: 5 bases; junction bases outside the gene matches: 3. Germline V gene data show CDR1 as SGDLS and CDR2 as YYNGEE.